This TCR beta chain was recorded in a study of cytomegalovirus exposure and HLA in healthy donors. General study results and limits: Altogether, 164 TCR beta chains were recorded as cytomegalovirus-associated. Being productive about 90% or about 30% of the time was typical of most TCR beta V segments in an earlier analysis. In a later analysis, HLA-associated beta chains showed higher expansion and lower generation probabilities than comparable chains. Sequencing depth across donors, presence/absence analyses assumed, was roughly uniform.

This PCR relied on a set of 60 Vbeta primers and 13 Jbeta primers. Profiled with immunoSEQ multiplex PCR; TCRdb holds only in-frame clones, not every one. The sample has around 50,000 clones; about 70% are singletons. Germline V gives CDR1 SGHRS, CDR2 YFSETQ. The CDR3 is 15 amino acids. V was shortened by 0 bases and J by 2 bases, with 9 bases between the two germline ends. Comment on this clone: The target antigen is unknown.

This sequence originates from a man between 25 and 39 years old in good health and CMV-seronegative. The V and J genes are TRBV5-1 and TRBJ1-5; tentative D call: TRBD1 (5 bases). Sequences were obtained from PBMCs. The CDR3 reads CASSLGSTGNQPQHF. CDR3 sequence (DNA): TGCGCCAGCAGCTTGGGCTCGACAGGCAATCAGCCCCAGCATTTT.